This T cell receptor (beta chain) is from a study of blood T cell repertoires in COVID-19. As for the study in general: From the United States, Italy and Spain came samples of acute and convalescent COVID-19. T cells, B-cell-depleted T cells, or PBMCs provided the cDNA or gDNA that served as material.

Original handling: Amplifying reference gene primers gave estimates of nucleated cell counts. Profiled with immunoSEQ multiplex PCR; TCRdb holds only in-frame clones, not every one. The V and J calls and clone size are taken from that table; D and trimming were inferred from the DNA. This sample has 150,000 to 200,000 clones, with around 83% found just once. CDR1 is KGHDR, CDR2 SFDVKD, per germline. This CDR3 contains 15 residues. V lost 4 bases and J lost 7; bases outside the gene matches: 8. The Seattle site enrolled patients during active infection and followed them longitudinally. The rearrangement links TRBV24-1 to TRBJ2-2; 7 bases match TRBD1. The receptor was isolated from a woman aged 65 to 85 with COVID-19, enrolled during active disease. The sample consisted of peripheral blood. The CDR3 DNA reads TGTGCCACCAGTGAGCCAACAGGGGCTGGCGGGGAGCTGTTTTTT. This codes for CATSEPTGAGGELFF.